This is a list of T cell receptor beta chains from one sample in a study of blood T cell repertoires in COVID-19. Generated by immunoSEQ multiplex PCR, the TCRdb table keeps only in-frame clones and is missing some. The sample has 75,000 to 80,000 clones, approximately 86% seen once. Material: peripheral blood. The receptor set was obtained from a human donor in a cohort sampled during active COVID-19. The CDR3 runs from the conserved cysteine through the conserved F or W. Each record gives: D gene, clone size, V gene, J gene, CDR3 protein, CDR3 DNA. A D gene is named only where the DNA matches it firmly. Clone sizes are given selectively: once, few, many, or a class where the clone is expanded.

d_call: TRBD1
clone_size: .
v_call: TRBV7-2
j_call: TRBJ1-2
cdr3_aa: CASSSNRGGGGYTF
cdr3_nt: TGTGCCAGCAGCTCGAACAGGGGGGGCGGTGGCTACACCTTC

d_call: .
clone_size: .
v_call: TRBV24-1
j_call: TRBJ1-1
cdr3_aa: CATSGWGGDTEAFF
cdr3_nt: TGTGCCACCAGTGGATGGGGGGGGGATACTGAAGCTTTCTTT

d_call: .
clone_size: .
v_call: TRBV21-1
j_call: TRBJ2-1
cdr3_aa: CASSKGRRDSYNEQFF
cdr3_nt: TGTGCCAGCAGCAAAGGTCGGAGGGACTCCTACAATGAGCAGTTCTTC

d_call: .
clone_size: .
v_call: TRBV5-1
j_call: TRBJ1-3
cdr3_aa: CASSLEGRSGNTIYF
cdr3_nt: TGCGCCAGCAGCTTAGAGGGTAGATCCGGAAACACCATATATTTT

d_call: .
clone_size: .
v_call: TRBV28
j_call: TRBJ2-7
cdr3_aa: CASSLEGAYEQYF
cdr3_nt: TGTGCCAGCAGTCTCGAGGGGGCCTACGAGCAGTACTTC

d_call: .
clone_size: .
v_call: TRBV7-2
j_call: TRBJ2-1
cdr3_aa: CASRAASYNEQFF
cdr3_nt: TGTGCCAGCAGAGCGGCGTCCTACAATGAGCAGTTCTTC

d_call: .
clone_size: .
v_call: TRBV7-2
j_call: TRBJ2-7
cdr3_aa: CASSRDLDSTYEQYF
cdr3_nt: TGTGCCAGCAGCCGCGACCTAGACAGCACCTACGAGCAGTACTTC

d_call: TRBD2
clone_size: .
v_call: TRBV19
j_call: TRBJ2-1
cdr3_aa: CASSIDLSSGRSGAYNEQFF
cdr3_nt: TGTGCCAGTAGTATAGATTTGTCTAGCGGGAGAAGTGGCGCCTACAATGAGCAGTTCTTC

d_call: TRBD1
clone_size: .
v_call: TRBV2
j_call: TRBJ2-1
cdr3_aa: CASSETGISYNEQFF
cdr3_nt: TGTGCCAGCAGTGAGACAGGGATATCCTACAATGAGCAGTTCTTC

d_call: .
clone_size: .
v_call: TRBV5-4
j_call: TRBJ2-5
cdr3_aa: CASSVTGTEETQYF
cdr3_nt: TGTGCCAGCAGCGTTACCGGGACTGAAGAGACCCAGTACTTC

d_call: .
clone_size: .
v_call: TRBV21-1
j_call: TRBJ2-3
cdr3_aa: CASSPDLGPPDTQYF
cdr3_nt: TGTGCCAGCAGCCCGGACTTGGGTCCCCCAGATACGCAGTATTTT

d_call: TRBD2
clone_size: .
v_call: TRBV19
j_call: TRBJ2-1
cdr3_aa: CASSYKRGGGPLSYNEQFF
cdr3_nt: TGTGCCAGTAGTTACAAGAGGGGCGGGGGGCCCCTCTCCTACAATGAGCAGTTCTTC

d_call: TRBD1
clone_size: .
v_call: TRBV4-2
j_call: TRBJ1-1
cdr3_aa: CASSQHRGPEAFF
cdr3_nt: TGTGCCAGCAGCCAACACAGGGGGCCGGAAGCTTTCTTT

d_call: .
clone_size: .
v_call: TRBV19
j_call: TRBJ1-5
cdr3_aa: CASSPEFGSPPQHF
cdr3_nt: TGTGCCAGTAGTCCGGAGTTCGGCTCACCCCCCCAGCATTTT

d_call: TRBD1
clone_size: few
v_call: TRBV30
j_call: TRBJ2-1
cdr3_aa: CAWSDRQGASNEQFF
cdr3_nt: TGTGCCTGGAGTGACCGACAGGGGGCGTCCAATGAGCAGTTCTTC

d_call: .
clone_size: .
v_call: TRBV20-1
j_call: TRBJ1-2
cdr3_aa: CSASRRQRADYGYTF
cdr3_nt: TGCAGTGCTAGTCGTAGACAGCGAGCAGACTATGGCTACACCTTC

d_call: .
clone_size: .
v_call: TRBV21-1
j_call: TRBJ2-2
cdr3_aa: CASNKSGSSGPSNTGELFF
cdr3_nt: TGTGCCAGCAACAAAAGTGGTTCTAGCGGGCCTTCGAACACCGGGGAGCTGTTTTTT

d_call: TRBD2
clone_size: .
v_call: TRBV7-3
j_call: TRBJ2-1
cdr3_aa: CASSLGLAGGPESYNEQFF
cdr3_nt: TGTGCCAGCAGCTTAGGACTAGCGGGAGGGCCAGAGTCCTACAATGAGCAGTTCTTC

d_call: .
clone_size: .
v_call: TRBV3-1/TRBV3-2
j_call: TRBJ2-1
cdr3_aa: CASSRMTGYNEQFF
cdr3_nt: TGTGCCAGCAGCCGGATGACGGGGTACAATGAGCAGTTCTTC

d_call: .
clone_size: .
v_call: TRBV6-2/TRBV6-3
j_call: TRBJ1-4
cdr3_aa: CASSSTTVTTTNEKLFF
cdr3_nt: TGTGCCAGCAGTTCCACGACAGTGACCACAACTAATGAAAAACTGTTTTTT

d_call: .
clone_size: .
v_call: TRBV6-6
j_call: TRBJ1-5
cdr3_aa: CASSYEYQPQHF
cdr3_nt: TGTGCCAGCAGTTATGAGTATCAGCCCCAGCATTTT

d_call: .
clone_size: .
v_call: TRBV6-5
j_call: TRBJ1-6
cdr3_aa: CASRGINSPLHF
cdr3_nt: TGTGCCAGTCGAGGAATTAATTCACCCCTCCACTTT

d_call: .
clone_size: .
v_call: TRBV29-1
j_call: TRBJ2-5
cdr3_aa: CSARGYQETQYF
cdr3_nt: TGCAGCGCGCGGGGTTACCAAGAGACCCAGTACTTC

d_call: .
clone_size: .
v_call: TRBV12-3/TRBV12-4
j_call: TRBJ2-3
cdr3_aa: CASRRGFTDTQYF
cdr3_nt: TGTGCCAGCAGGAGGGGGTTCACAGATACGCAGTATTTT

d_call: .
clone_size: .
v_call: TRBV7-9
j_call: TRBJ2-7
cdr3_aa: CASSRSGWSDEQYF
cdr3_nt: TGTGCCAGCAGCCGCTCAGGTTGGTCTGACGAGCAGTACTTC

d_call: TRBD1
clone_size: once
v_call: TRBV7-6
j_call: TRBJ1-5
cdr3_aa: CATSPRTGLNQPQHF
cdr3_nt: TGTGCCACCTCTCCCCGGACAGGGCTTAATCAGCCCCAGCATTTT

d_call: TRBD2
clone_size: .
v_call: TRBV7-8
j_call: TRBJ2-2
cdr3_aa: CASSLVQRGGTGELFF
cdr3_nt: TGTGCCAGCAGCTTAGTCCAGCGGGGGGGTACCGGGGAGCTGTTTTTT

d_call: TRBD1
clone_size: .
v_call: TRBV19
j_call: TRBJ1-5
cdr3_aa: CASSITGGVSNQPQHF
cdr3_nt: TGTGCCAGTAGTATTACAGGGGGCGTTAGCAATCAGCCCCAGCATTTT